These 25 T cell receptor beta chains came from one sample sequenced in a study of cytomegalovirus exposure and HLA in healthy donors. 13 Jbeta primers and 60 Vbeta primers were used for the PCR. The method was immunoSEQ multiplex PCR; TCRdb's version includes in-frame clones alone and lacks a portion of them. The sample records about 110,000 clones, roughly 80% being singletons. The specimen was PBMCs. Receptor source: a woman between 50 and 59 years old in good health and CMV-seropositive.

This sequence joins TRBV6-5 and TRBJ2-5, with 11 nucleotides matching TRBD2. Germline V lookup: CDR1 MNHEY, CDR2 SVGAGI. The CDR3 spans 16 residues. The V gene end was trimmed by 2 bases and the J gene end by 6 bases; junction bases not matched to a gene: 8. The CDR3 coding sequence is TGTGCCAGCAGTTACCGGACTAGCGGGCAGACGAAGACCCAGTACTTC. Amino acids: CASSYRTSGQTKTQYF.

This chain uses TRBV18 with TRBJ2-1; no clear D gene. The CDR3 spans 13 residues. The V gene's germline CDR1 is KGHSH and CDR2 LQKENI. Trimming pared 6 bases from V and 5 bases from J, leaving 11 bases between. The CDR3 is CASSSSRDNEQFF. The CDR3 DNA reads as TGTGCCAGCTCGTCTTCCCGGGACAATGAGCAGTTCTTC.

CDR3: CASSERTGLSNQPQHF. Here the CDR3 DNA reads TGTGCCAGCAGTGAACGGACAGGGCTTAGCAATCAGCCCCAGCATTTT. This sequence joins TRBV2 and TRBJ1-5; 8 nucleotides agree with TRBD1. Germline-derived CDR1 and CDR2 are SNHLY and FYNNEI. With V trimmed by 2 bases and J by 0 bases, 3 bases remained unmatched. The CDR3 runs 16 residues.

The gene calls are TRBV5-4 and TRBJ1-1; perhaps TRBD1 as D (5 bases). The CDR3 runs 13 residues. V lost 5 bases, J lost 1 base, and 9 bases lay in between. The V gene's germline CDR1 is SGHNT and CDR2 YYREEE (reference sequence). CDR3 loop: CASSIDRNTEAFF. In DNA form, the CDR3 reads TGTGCCAGCAGTATAGACAGGAACACTGAAGCTTTCTTT.

The V gene is TRBV4-3, the J gene TRBJ2-3, with D possibly matching TRBD1 (6 bases). Deletions cut 0 bases from V and 6 bases from J, with 10 bases between. The CDR3 totals 14 residues. Looked up from germline, CDR1 is LGHNA and CDR2 is YSLEER. CDR3 bases: TGCGCCAGCAGCCAAGATATGAGGGGGGATACGCAGTATTTT. It yields the protein CASSQDMRGDTQYF.

As to this clone: Other DNA sequences in this specimen translate into the identical CDR3. The chain combines TRBV9 with TRBJ2-2, with D maybe TRBD2 (6 bases). The CDR3 contains 15 residues. V was pared by 0 bases and J by 1 base, with 7 bases between. Germline lookup yields CDR1 SGDLS and CDR2 YYNGEE. For the CDR3, the DNA is TGTGCCAGCAGCGTAGCCGGGGGGAACACCGGGGAGCTGTTTTTT. Its translation: CASSVAGGNTGELFF.

The gene calls are TRBV9 and TRBJ2-3; D is possibly TRBD1 (6 bases). V was shortened by 4 bases and J by 2 bases, with 11 bases between the two germline ends. This CDR3 is built from 14 residues. In germline, CDR1 is SGDLS, CDR2 YYNGEE. The CDR3 sequence: CASSPGQFTDTQYF. Here the CDR3 DNA reads TGTGCCAGCAGCCCCGGACAGTTCACAGATACGCAGTATTTT.

The V call is TRBV5-6, the J call TRBJ2-1, with 13 bases matching TRBD2. V dropped 3 bases and J dropped 8; count of bases not matched to a gene: 11. This CDR3 region has 17 residues. The germline V gene encodes CDR1 SGHDT and CDR2 YYEEEE. The CDR3 DNA follows: TGTGCCAGCAGCTCCCCCTTACTAGCGGGGGGGCAGGATGAGCAGTTCTTC. Its translation is CASSSPLLAGGQDEQFF.

In this sample, this clone turned up once. The V and J genes are TRBV7-9 and TRBJ1-1; a possible D gene is TRBD1 (6 bases). V lost 5 bases, J lost 8 bases, and 12 bases lay in between. This CDR3 has 12 amino acids. Germline V CDR1 and CDR2: SEHNR, FQNEAQ (reference sequence). The CDR3 protein is CASSLGGPEAFF. The DNA of the CDR3 is TGTGCCAGCAGCCTAGGGGGGCCAGAAGCTTTCTTT.

This clone was detected only once. This rearrangement joins TRBV2 to TRBJ2-3; weak D call: TRBD2 (6 bases). Trimming pared 7 bases from V and 4 bases from J, leaving 15 bases between. Looked up from germline, CDR1 is SNHLY and CDR2 is FYNNEI. The CDR3 loop spans 14 amino acids. Here the CDR3 reads CASKGLAGPDTQYF. CDR3 sequence (DNA): TGTGCCAGCAAGGGACTCGCGGGGCCAGATACGCAGTATTTT.

This chain links TRBV18 with TRBJ2-3; 8 bases align to TRBD2. Losses at the gene ends were 2 bases for V and 5 bases for J; bases not matched to a gene: 6. CDR1 and CDR2 from the germline V gene are KGHSH and LQKENI. The length of the CDR3 is 15 residues. The CDR3 nucleotides read TGTGCCAGCTCACCAGTCGGGGGGGCGAAAGATACGCAGTATTTT. Translating it yields CASSPVGGAKDTQYF.

Points on this clone: One end of the junction varies from germline; a read error may be responsible. This chain uses TRBV7-9 with TRBJ2-1, with 8 bases fitting TRBD2. CDR1 is SEHNR and CDR2 is FQNEAQ in the germline V gene (reference sequence). CDR3 length: 12 amino acids. CDR3 sequence: CSSSLGTGGPFF. The CDR3 DNA follows: TGTTCCAGCAGCTTAGGGACGGGAGGGCCGTTCTTC. Drawing the rest from reference TRBV7-9 and TRBJ2-1, the complete variable domain is DTGVSQNPRHKITKRGQNVTFRCDPISEHNRLYWYRQTLGQGPEFLTYFQNEAQLEKSRLLSDRFSAERPKGSFSTLEIQRTEQGDSAMYLCSSSLGTGGPFFGPGTRLTVL.

This sequence joins TRBV10-1 and TRBJ2-2; perhaps TRBD2 as D (6 bases). The CDR3 is 14 amino acids. V was pared by 7 bases and J by 4 bases, with 13 bases between. Per germline, CDR1 WNHNN and CDR2 SYGVQD (reference sequence). CDR3 loop: CASTAGRSTGELFF. The CDR3, as DNA: TGCGCCAGCACTGCGGGACGGAGCACCGGGGAGCTGTTTTTT.

The V call is TRBV6-6, the J call TRBJ2-2, with D tentatively TRBD1 (5 bases). Trimming removed 8 bases at V and 4 bases at J, with 17 bases between. The CDR3 sequence is 15 residues long. From germline, CDR1 is MNHNY and CDR2 SVGAGI (reference sequence). CDR3 loop: CASAQDDRGTGELFF. The CDR3 DNA reads TGTGCCAGCGCCCAGGATGATAGGGGCACCGGGGAGCTGTTTTTT.

The chain uses TRBV6-5 and TRBJ2-7; 16 nucleotides agree with TRBD2. This CDR3 is built from 15 residues. V shed 5 bases, J shed 3 bases, and the junction held 1 base outside the gene matches. Germline V gene data show CDR1 as MNHEY and CDR2 as SVGAGI. Written as DNA, the CDR3 is TGTGCCAGCAGTGGGACTAGCGGGAGGGTCTACGAGCAGTACTTC. The encoded protein is CASSGTSGRVYEQYF.

V gene TRBV15 combines with J gene TRBJ2-2; 8 nucleotides line up with TRBD2. This CDR3 comprises 16 residues. CDR1 LNHNV and CDR2 YYDKDF come from the germline V gene (reference sequence). The V segment lost 1 base and the J segment 3 bases; nucleotides outside the gene matches: 4. This chain's CDR3 is CATSRGAGGHTGELFF. CDR3 DNA: TGTGCCACCAGCAGAGGGGCGGGGGGACACACCGGGGAGCTGTTTTTT. The variable domain in full, with the rest retrieved from reference TRBV15 and TRBJ2-2, is DAMVIQNPRYQVTQFGKPVTLSCSQTLNHNVMYWYQQKSSQAPKLLFHYYDKDFNNEADTPDNFQSRRPNTSFCFLDIRSPGLGDTAMYLCATSRGAGGHTGELFFGEGSRLTVL.

The CDR3 sequence is CASSLTASGSWVGEQFF. The CDR3 nucleotides read TGTGCCAGCAGCTTGACGGCTAGCGGGAGTTGGGTAGGTGAGCAGTTCTTC. The rearrangement links TRBV5-4 to TRBJ2-1; 10 positions agree with TRBD2. The CDR3 is 17 residues long. From germline, CDR1 is SGHNT and CDR2 YYREEE (reference sequence). The trim removed 1 base at V and 9 bases at J, leaving 13 bases unmatched.

The chain uses TRBV18 and TRBJ2-7; D might be TRBD2 (5 bases). CDR3 length: 13 residues. Germline V gene lookup returns CDR1 KGHSH and CDR2 LQKENI. V was shortened by 5 bases and J by 6 bases, with 14 bases between the two germline ends. The CDR3 loop is CASSRVEGAEQYF. For the CDR3, the DNA is TGTGCCAGCTCAAGGGTAGAGGGCGCCGAGCAGTACTTC.

The gene calls are TRBV5-1 and TRBJ2-1, with a weak D call TRBD1 (5 bases). Germline values: CDR1 SGHRS, CDR2 YFSETQ. There are 12 residues in the CDR3. V was pared by 4 bases and J by 7 bases, with 9 bases between. The CDR3 here is CASSLQGNEQFF. CDR3 DNA: TGCGCCAGCAGCCTCCAGGGTAATGAGCAGTTCTTC.

This chain joins TRBV15 and TRBJ2-5, with 7 bases fitting TRBD2. This CDR3 spans 15 amino acids. CDR1 and CDR2 from the germline V gene are LNHNV and YYDKDF (reference sequence). Trimming cost V 3 bases and J 5 bases; bases outside gene matches: 9. The CDR3 protein is CATSSRSSGAETQYF. The CDR3 DNA sequence: TGTGCCACCAGCAGCCGATCTAGCGGAGCGGAGACCCAGTACTTC.

The chain recombines TRBV7-2 with TRBJ1-2; 7 positions match TRBD1. The CDR3 runs to 13 residues. With 4 bases clipped from V and 8 bases from J, the junction kept 7 bases outside the gene matches. Germline V gives CDR1 SGHTA, CDR2 FQGNSA. The CDR3 reads CASSSPGGVGYTF. The CDR3 DNA reads as TGTGCCAGCAGCTCCCCAGGGGGTGTCGGCTACACCTTC.

The chain links TRBV7-2 to TRBJ1-2; D is ambiguous. The CDR3 extends over 13 amino acids. Trimming stripped 4 bases from V and 8 bases from J, with 14 bases between. Germline V gives CDR1 SGHTA, CDR2 FQGNSA. The CDR3 sequence is CASSYTTERGYTF. CDR3 nucleotide sequence: TGTGCCAGCAGCTACACCACCGAGAGGGGCTACACCTTC.

The genes are TRBV5-1 and TRBJ2-3; TRBD2 is a possible D gene (7 bases). Germline loops: CDR1 SGHRS, CDR2 YFSETQ. Trimming stripped 4 bases from V and 5 bases from J, with 11 bases between. CDR3 length: 13 residues. As DNA, the CDR3 is TGCGCCAGCAGCAGAGGGGGGGGAGATACGCAGTATTTT. Translation gives CASSRGGGDTQYF.

V is TRBV19 and J is TRBJ2-3, with 11 bases lining up with TRBD2. Germline loops: CDR1 LNHDA, CDR2 SQIVND (reference sequence). The CDR3 runs 19 residues. The ends lost 1 base at V and 3 bases at J; junction bases unmatched: 12. CDR3 in amino acids: CASSIARITSGSGTDTQYF. The CDR3 DNA reads TGTGCCAGTAGTATAGCTCGCATCACTAGCGGGAGTGGGACAGATACGCAGTATTTT.

The chain combines TRBV6-5 with TRBJ1-3; D is undetermined. CDR3 length: 13 amino acids. Germline V gene sequence: CDR1 MNHEY, CDR2 SVGAGI. V was shortened by 5 bases and J by 2 bases, with 7 bases between the two germline ends. CDR3 residues: CASSEVPGNTIYF. Written as DNA, the CDR3 is TGTGCCAGCAGTGAGGTCCCTGGAAACACCATATATTTT.